These 2 T cell receptor beta chains share one sample of origin, sequenced in a study of blood T cell dynamics during melanoma immunotherapy. Sequencing used immunoSEQ multiplex PCR; TCRdb keeps in-frame clones, though not all of them. The profile covers approximately 15,000 clones, with 65% to 90% appearing a single time and about 7.6% taken by the ten largest. Time point: pre-treatment baseline. The input for sequencing was blood, taken from a patient treated with checkpoint blockade. These receptors originate from a human donor with melanoma.

The chain joins TRBV7-9 to TRBJ2-3, with D perhaps TRBD2 (6 bases). This CDR3 has 14 residues. CDR1 SEHNR and CDR2 FQNEAQ come from the germline V gene (reference sequence). The V and J ends lost 1 base and 4 bases respectively, with 9 bases between them. The CDR3 is CASSLGLVADTQYF. CDR3 DNA: TGTGCCAGCAGCTTAGGACTAGTTGCAGATACGCAGTATTTT.

A few counts support this clone. The chain employs TRBV5-4 and TRBJ1-1, with D uncertain. Trimming removed 2 bases at V and 1 base at J, with 6 bases between. The CDR3 has 13 residues. The germline gives CDR1 SGHNT, CDR2 YYREEE (reference sequence). The CDR3 protein is CASSLDENTEAFF. In DNA form, the CDR3 reads TGTGCCAGCAGCTTAGACGAGAACACTGAAGCTTTCTTT.